This T cell receptor beta chain is from a study of cytomegalovirus exposure and HLA in healthy donors. Trimming removed 4 bases from V and 3 bases from J, with 9 bases in between. The CDR3 runs 13 residues. The germline V gene encodes CDR1 SGHRS and CDR2 YFSETQ. Primers for the PCR totalled 60 Vbeta and 13 Jbeta. Assay used: immunoSEQ multiplex PCR; TCRdb lists only in-frame clones, some missing. The data hold about 100,000 clones, with about four fifths observed a single time. About this clone: Its antigen is not known.

Overall study results and limits: Per a later analysis, about 15,000 TCR beta sequences showed association with HLA alleles at 0.05 false discovery rate.

This sequence originates from a young man in good health and CMV-seronegative. The chain combines TRBV5-1 with TRBJ2-3; D is possibly TRBD2 (5 bases). The sequenced material came from PBMCs. CDR3 residues: CASSPRETDTQYF. CDR3 in DNA: TGCGCCAGCAGCCCTCGGGAAACAGATACGCAGTATTTT. Drawing the rest from reference TRBV5-1 and TRBJ2-3, the complete variable domain is KAGVTQTPRYLIKTRGQQVTLSCSPISGHRSVSWYQQTPGQGLQFLFEYFSETQRNKGNFPGRFSGRQFSNSRSEMNVSTLELGDSALYLCASSPRETDTQYFGPGTRLTVL.